The 13 T cell receptor beta chains below all came from one sample that was sequenced in a study of post-analysis software for immune sequencing data. Findings of the study overall: In patients, TRBV5-6, TRBV5-1 and TRBV20-1 belonged to five TRBV segments found more frequently than in controls.

These receptors lack a known antigen. Unique molecular identifiers featured in each of the TCR beta cDNA libraries. TCRdb re-derived calls from the PCR reads in MiXCR, one entry per CDR3 protein. The repertoire holds 400,000 to 500,000 distinct CDR3 sequences, less than 40% seen once, with approximately 7.1% in the top ten. The source material was blood. These receptors were obtained from a girl aged 2-10 years with multiple sclerosis.

V gene TRBV9 combines with J gene TRBJ2-7, with D perhaps TRBD1 or TRBD2 (5 bases each). The CDR3 is 14 amino acids. V lost 3 bases to trimming and J lost 2 bases, with 12 bases between them. Germline V gene data show CDR1 as SGDLS and CDR2 as YYNGEE. The CDR3 coding sequence is TGTGCCAGCAGCGCCCGGGACGCACCCTACGAGCAGTACTTC. This codes for CASSARDAPYEQYF.

The chain links TRBV12-3 or TRBV12-4 to TRBJ1-2; possibly TRBD1 for D (6 bases). The CDR3 is 13 residues long. Trimming stripped 3 bases from V and 5 bases from J, with 10 bases between. CDR3 nucleotides: TGTGCCAGCAGTTTGCCCGGACAGTATGGCTACACCTTC. Encoded protein: CASSLPGQYGYTF.

The chain employs TRBV7-9 and TRBJ2-3; D might be TRBD2 (6 bases). Germline V CDR1 and CDR2: SEHNR, FQNEAQ (reference sequence). V was cut by 6 bases and J by 2 bases, with 24 bases left in between. CDR3 length equals 18 residues. CDR3 sequence reads: CASSHQYTGTGDTDTQYF. The CDR3 bases are TGTGCCAGCAGTCACCAATACACCGGGACTGGGGACACAGATACGCAGTATTTT.

The CDR3 sequence is CASRGLRARENTEAFF. The CDR3 coding sequence is TGTGCCAGCAGGGGTCTAAGGGCTAGGGAGAACACTGAAGCTTTCTTT. The rearrangement uses TRBV6-6 and TRBJ1-1; D is unresolved. Per the germline V gene, CDR1 is MNHNY and CDR2 is SVGAGI (reference sequence). This CDR3 spans 16 amino acids. The germline V and J ends were trimmed by 6 bases and 1 base, with 18 bases remaining between them.

V and J are TRBV5-5 and TRBJ1-1; 8 bases are shared with TRBD1. Germline V CDR1 and CDR2: SGHKS, YYEKEE (reference sequence). This CDR3 comprises 16 residues. V shed 4 bases and J 4 bases; nucleotides not matched to a gene: 12. The chain's CDR3 is CASSPFWGQEFTEAFF. In DNA form, the CDR3 reads TGTGCCAGCAGCCCCTTCTGGGGACAGGAGTTCACTGAAGCTTTCTTT.

The chain employs TRBV2 and TRBJ2-1; 9 nucleotides align to TRBD2. The CDR3 totals 16 residues. CDR1 is SNHLY and CDR2 is FYNNEI in the germline V gene. The ends lost 6 bases at V and 3 bases at J; junction bases unmatched: 9. The CDR3 DNA sequence: TGTGCCAGCAGCGATACGACTAGCGGTTTCTACAATGAGCAGTTCTTC. Protein: CASSDTTSGFYNEQFF.

V gene TRBV20-1 combines with J gene TRBJ2-1; D may be TRBD1 (5 bases). The germline V and J ends were trimmed by 4 bases and 14 bases, with 18 bases remaining between them. CDR3 length: 12 amino acids. The germline V gene has CDR1 DFQATT and CDR2 SNEGSKA (reference sequence). The CDR3 nucleotides are TGCAGTGCTAAGCCCCAGGGATTGTTCGAGTTCTTC. This sequence encodes CSAKPQGLFEFF.

The V call is TRBV12-3 or TRBV12-4, the J call TRBJ2-7; no clear D gene. Trimming removed 2 bases at V and 3 bases at J, with 8 bases between. The CDR3 spans 13 residues. The CDR3, as DNA: TGTGCCAGCAGTTTAATAGGGCGCTACGAGCAGTACTTC. It is translated as CASSLIGRYEQYF.

This clonotype appeared a few times. This rearrangement joins TRBV14 to TRBJ2-7; 9 bases are shared with TRBD2. CDR3 length: 16 amino acids. The ends lost 1 base at V and 2 bases at J; junction bases unmatched: 6. Per germline, CDR1 SGHDN and CDR2 FVKESK. CDR3 sequence (DNA): TGTGCCAGCAGCCAAGCACTAGCGGGTCTAGCCTACGAGCAGTACTTC. The encoded protein is CASSQALAGLAYEQYF.

V usage is TRBV27 and J usage is TRBJ2-7; the D gene could be TRBD1 or TRBD2 (5 bases each). Trimming took off 6 bases at V and 2 bases at J, with 20 bases between the two ends. The germline CDR1 and CDR2 sequences are MNHEY and SMNVEV (reference sequence). The CDR3 runs 16 residues. In DNA form, the CDR3 reads TGTGCCAGCAGGCTATACGGGGACGGGACGCCCTACGAGCAGTACTTC. It codes for CASRLYGDGTPYEQYF.

J is TRBJ1-5 and V is TRBV4-3; D might be TRBD1 (5 bases). V gave up 0 bases and J gave up 3 bases, with 15 bases separating them. The CDR3 covers 17 residues. Germline V gene sequence: CDR1 LGHNA, CDR2 YSLEER. Here the CDR3 DNA reads TGCGCCAGCAGCCAAGATTCCGTCGACAGAAACAATCAGCCCCAGCATTTT. Its protein is CASSQDSVDRNNQPQHF.

The chain recombines TRBV29-1 with TRBJ2-7; 8 bases fit TRBD2. V lost 6 bases, J lost 2 bases, and 12 bases stayed unmatched. Germline V gene sequence: CDR1 SQVTM, CDR2 ANQGSEA. The CDR3 totals 15 residues. CDR3 amino acids: CSVSPGLDLPYEQYF. The CDR3 DNA is TGCAGCGTCAGCCCGGGACTAGATCTCCCCTACGAGCAGTACTTC.

J is TRBJ2-7 and V is TRBV5-1; 10 nucleotides line up with TRBD1. This CDR3 is built from 15 residues. Germline values: CDR1 SGHRS, CDR2 YFSETQ. V shed 3 bases and J 6 bases; nucleotides not matched to a gene: 9. CDR3 residues: CASSSAGTGVSEQYF. The CDR3 DNA follows: TGCGCCAGCAGCTCTGCCGGGACAGGGGTATCCGAGCAGTACTTC.